A single sample is the source of the 16 T cell receptor beta chains below, sequenced in a study of cytomegalovirus exposure and HLA in healthy donors. The protocol was immunoSEQ multiplex PCR, while the TCRdb copy is restricted to in-frame clones and leaves out a portion. The sample has under 80,000 clones; nearly 95% are singletons. Sequencing was done on a sample of PBMCs. The receptors were sampled from a woman between 18 and 29 years old in good health and CMV-seronegative.

The chain couples TRBV5-6 to TRBJ2-3, with D possibly TRBD1 on 5 matching bases. The V and J ends lost 0 bases and 6 bases respectively, with 14 bases between them. The CDR3 is made up of 15 amino acids. Germline loops: CDR1 SGHDT, CDR2 YYEEEE. The CDR3 DNA follows: TGTGCCAGCAGCTTGGGCACAGGTACCACCGATACGCAGTATTTT. Translated, it gives CASSLGTGTTDTQYF.

The chain links TRBV5-1 to TRBJ2-1; D is perhaps TRBD1 (5 bases). Germline V CDR1 and CDR2: SGHRS, YFSETQ. The CDR3 sequence is 13 residues long. Trimming took 1 base from V and 13 from J, leaving 15 bases between them. The CDR3 here is CASSLPGHEKQFF. In DNA, the CDR3 is TGCGCCAGCAGCTTGCCAGGGCATGAAAAACAGTTCTTC.

J is TRBJ1-1 and V is TRBV5-1; D is uncertain. Germline-derived CDR1 and CDR2 are SGHRS and YFSETQ. This CDR3 comprises 15 residues. The V and J ends lost 4 bases and 0 bases respectively, with 13 bases between them. In DNA form, the CDR3 reads TGCGCCAGCAGCATAAACACAGTATTGAACACTGAAGCTTTCTTT. This encodes CASSINTVLNTEAFF.

The count of this clone is one. The DNA of the CDR3 is TGTGCCAGCAGCTTAGCTTGGGGCCACTCCTACAATGAGCAGTTCTTC. Protein: CASSLAWGHSYNEQFF. The genes are TRBV7-9 and TRBJ2-1; perhaps TRBD1 as D (5 bases). Between the trimmed V and J ends, which lost 0 bases and 0 bases, there was a span of 9 bases. The CDR3 runs 16 residues. The germline CDR1 and CDR2 sequences are SEHNR and FQNEAQ (reference sequence).

V and J are TRBV2 and TRBJ1-2, with 9 bases that match TRBD1. Trimming removed 6 bases from V and 6 bases from J; junction bases left unmatched: 5. This CDR3 comprises 13 residues. CDR1 is SNHLY, CDR2 FYNNEI, per germline. The CDR3 protein is CASSGDRVDGYTF. CDR3 nucleotide sequence: TGTGCCAGCAGCGGGGACAGGGTCGATGGCTACACCTTC.

V is TRBV2 and J is TRBJ2-7, with 8 bases matching TRBD2. V was clipped by 4 bases and J by 6 bases; unmatched bases: 8. The germline gives CDR1 SNHLY, CDR2 FYNNEI. This CDR3 has 14 residues. This CDR3 reads CASSVRLAFFEQYF. Written as DNA, the CDR3 is TGTGCCAGCAGTGTTCGACTAGCGTTCTTCGAGCAGTACTTC.

J is TRBJ2-1 and V is TRBV9; 10 bases are a match to TRBD2. The CDR3 spans 16 residues. V shed 4 bases, J shed 0 bases, and the junction held 4 bases outside the gene matches. Per germline, CDR1 SGDLS and CDR2 YYNGEE. Written as DNA, the CDR3 is TGTGCCAGCAGCCCGCGACTAGCGGGCTCCTACAATGAGCAGTTCTTC. Protein sequence: CASSPRLAGSYNEQFF.

The CDR3 DNA follows: TGCGCCAGCAGCCAAGTACCACTAGCGGGGGGGAACAATGAGCAGTTCTTC. This codes for CASSQVPLAGGNNEQFF. V gene TRBV4-1 combines with J gene TRBJ2-1; 13 positions match TRBD2. Germline CDR1 MGHRA, CDR2 YSYEKL. The CDR3 spans 17 residues. V shed 1 base, J shed 5 bases, and the junction held 5 bases outside the gene matches.

A single count supports this clone. The chain recombines TRBV7-2 with TRBJ1-6; TRBD1 agrees at 8 bases. Germline V gene lookup returns CDR1 SGHTA and CDR2 FQGNSA. J was trimmed by 7 bases and V by 1 base; bases with no gene match: 3. The CDR3 extends over 15 amino acids. For the CDR3, the DNA is TGTGCCAGCAGCTTAGAGTGGACAGGGAATTCACCCCTCCACTTT. Translation: CASSLEWTGNSPLHF.

The genes are TRBV18 and TRBJ2-2; TRBD1 might be the D (5 bases). The germline V and J ends were trimmed by 0 bases and 6 bases, with 8 bases remaining between them. The germline CDR1 and CDR2 sequences are KGHSH and LQKENI. This CDR3 comprises 14 residues. CDR3 sequence: CASSPPRDPGELFF. As DNA, the CDR3 is TGTGCCAGCTCACCACCCAGGGATCCCGGGGAGCTGTTTTTT.

The chain is built from TRBV7-9 and TRBJ1-3; D unclear. The CDR3 totals 13 residues. Germline V gives CDR1 SEHNR, CDR2 FQNEAQ (reference sequence). Trimming took 0 bases from V and 10 from J, leaving 10 bases between them. Here the CDR3 reads CASSLAWAGTIYF. CDR3 nucleotide sequence: TGTGCCAGCAGCTTAGCCTGGGCTGGTACCATATATTTT.

V and J are TRBV4-2 and TRBJ2-3; 9 bases fit TRBD2. Unmatched junction bases numbered 9, after V lost 0 bases and J lost 5 bases. The germline V gene has CDR1 LGHNA and CDR2 YNFKEQ. CDR3 length: 17 residues. The CDR3 loop is CASSQDWRGGRGDTQYF. The CDR3 nucleotides read TGTGCCAGCAGCCAAGATTGGCGGGGGGGCCGAGGAGATACGCAGTATTTT.

This chain connects TRBV28 to TRBJ1-2, with 9 bases aligning to TRBD1. After removal of 2 bases from V and 0 bases from J, the junction contained 7 bases not matched to a gene. CDR1 is MDHEN, CDR2 SYDVKM, per germline. The CDR3 is 17 amino acids. CDR3 DNA: TGTGCCAGCAGTTTAAGGGGACAGGGCTTAGCTAACTATGGCTACACCTTC. Translated: CASSLRGQGLANYGYTF.

V and J are TRBV5-1 and TRBJ2-5; weak D call: TRBD1 (6 bases). V lost 4 bases and J lost 1, with 17 bases in between. The CDR3 covers 16 residues. Per the germline V gene, CDR1 is SGHRS and CDR2 is YFSETQ. Written as DNA, the CDR3 is TGCGCCAGCAGCACCGGACAGCCTCATCCCCAAGAGACCCAGTACTTC. Translation gives CASSTGQPHPQETQYF. Full variable domain (missing parts from reference TRBV5-1 and TRBJ2-5): KAGVTQTPRYLIKTRGQQVTLSCSPISGHRSVSWYQQTPGQGLQFLFEYFSETQRNKGNFPGRFSGRQFSNSRSEMNVSTLELGDSALYLCASSTGQPHPQETQYFGPGTRLLVL.

The rearrangement uses TRBV7-2 and TRBJ1-3; D gene uncertain. The CDR3 contains 15 residues. The germline V gene encodes CDR1 SGHTA and CDR2 FQGNSA. V shed 1 base and J shed 2 bases, with 9 bases lying between them. The DNA for the CDR3 is TGTGCCAGCAGCTTAGTCGGAGGGACTGGAAACACCATATATTTT. It translates to CASSLVGGTGNTIYF.

The chain is built from TRBV11-3 and TRBJ1-1, with a possible D match to TRBD1 (6 bases). The CDR3 totals 16 residues. CDR1 and CDR2 from the germline V gene are SGHNT and YENEEA. With 5 bases removed from V and 0 bases from J, the gap between germline ends came to 16 bases. The CDR3 DNA follows: TGTGCCAGCAGCCCAGGATCACAGGGTTTGAACACTGAAGCTTTCTTT. It translates to CASSPGSQGLNTEAFF.